This TCR beta chain was recorded in a study of blood T cell repertoires in COVID-19. Study information: Researchers got acute and convalescent COVID-19 samples from the United States, Italy and Spain. PBMCs, B-cell-depleted T cells, or T cells were the source of the cDNA or gDNA that made up the material.

Deletions cut 7 bases from V and 9 bases from J, with 10 bases between. The CDR3 totals 11 residues. Germline lookup yields CDR1 DFQATT and CDR2 SNEGSKA (reference sequence). Data came from immunoSEQ multiplex PCR; TCRdb stores just in-frame clones and leaves some out. The data hold around 400,000 clones, with roughly nine tenths observed a single time. The source of this sequence is a man aged 35 to 55 with acute or convalescent COVID-19. Sequencing was carried out using peripheral blood. The chain joins TRBV20-1 to TRBJ1-6, with D possibly TRBD1 on 5 matching bases. The CDR3, as DNA: TGCAGTGTTGGCGGGGGTTCACCCCTCCACTTT. Its translation is CSVGGGSPLHF.